This entry concerns a single T cell receptor beta chain. The target antigen is unknown. TCRdb reprocessed the reads via MiXCR and lists one record per CDR3 protein. The sample lists under 850,000 distinct CDR3 sequences; 35% were seen once. This sample stems from a study of T cell repertoires in cytomegalovirus infection. Across the whole study: Carrying CMV and the relevant HLA type showed in public TCR beta signatures. Whole-study results and caveats: What dominated the ex vivo response were HLA-C-restricted CMV-specific TCR beta clonotypes. Pooled public TCR beta family frequency picked out CMV carriers with the relevant HLA.

This sequence originates from a human donor in good health (CMV status not recorded). Some clones in this sample may be carry-over from other donors' samples. The specimen sequenced was PBMCs.

The CDR3 DNA is TGTGCCAGCTCCTCTAGTCCCACAGATACGCAGTATTTT. This encodes CASSSSPTDTQYF. The gene calls are TRBV2 and TRBJ2-3; no clear D. Germline CDR1 is SNHLY and CDR2 is FYNNEI. This CDR3 spans 13 amino acids. V gave up 8 bases and J gave up 2 bases, with 11 bases separating them.